Sequencing of this T cell receptor (beta chain) was carried out in a study of T cell responses to AZD1222 COVID-19 vaccine. The repertoire was sequenced with immunoSEQ multiplex PCR; TCRdb's copy has only in-frame clones and lacks some. In the table there are roughly 180,000 clones, less than 95% of which are singletons. Whole-study results and caveats: A reported finding is that nearly half of spike-specific TCRs target unmutated variant regions.

CDR1 is MNHEY and CDR2 is SMNVEV in the germline V gene (reference sequence). The CDR3 is 16 amino acids. Trimming cost V 5 bases and J 0 bases, with 14 bases left between them. A word on this clone: The antigen is unknown.

The source of this sequence is an adult in good health. The chain employs TRBV27 and TRBJ2-1, with D unclear. The specimen was peripheral blood, collected on day 0 of AZD1222 vaccination. The CDR3 region is CASSPAALSSYNEQFF. As DNA, the CDR3 is TGTGCCAGCAGTCCGGCAGCATTGAGCTCCTACAATGAGCAGTTCTTC.